Below, 5 T cell receptor beta chains from the same sample are listed, as sequenced in a study of human T cells and chemical hapten exposure. TCRdb ran MiXCR on the RACE reads and lists one entry per CDR3 protein. The repertoire has over 65,000 distinct CDR3 sequences, about 9.9% of them found once; the top ten carry 1.5% to 2%. The time point is: patch test 2, 6 weeks after DPC sensitization. As for treatment: therapeutic diphenylcyclopropenone sensitization with weekly scalp DPC. Sample: whole blood, taken in connection with sensitization to the hapten diphenylcyclopropenone (DPC). These receptors were taken from a man aged 18-30 years with alopecia areata. Some clones in this sample may be carry-over from other donors' samples.

This clonotype was observed a few times. The junction does not match germline at one end; this may be a read error. The chain has TRBV11-2 and TRBJ2-7; D is undetermined. The CDR3 extends over 15 amino acids. Per germline, CDR1 SGHAT and CDR2 FQNNGV. The CDR3 loop reads CASSVELMGSNEQYF. In DNA, the CDR3 is TGTGCCAGCAGCGTAGAGCTGATGGGAAGTAACGAGCAGTACTTC. The full variable domain, with the rest looked up from reference TRBV11-2 and TRBJ2-7, is EAGVAQSPRYKIIEKRQSVAFWCNPISGHATLYWYQQILGQGPKLLIQFQNNGVVDDSQLPKDRFSAERLKGVDSTLKIQPAKLEDSAVYLCASSVELMGSNEQYFGPGTRLTVT.

V gene TRBV29-1 combines with J gene TRBJ2-7; D could derive from TRBD1 or TRBD2 (5 bases each). Germline V gives CDR1 SQVTM, CDR2 ANQGSEA. There are 11 residues in the CDR3. V was trimmed by 3 bases and J by 4 bases, leaving 7 bases between them. The chain's CDR3 is CSVDGGYEQYF. The CDR3 nucleotides read TGCAGCGTTGATGGGGGTTACGAGCAGTACTTC.

This chain's CDR3 is CASSLNSGQGRETQYF. DNA of the CDR3: TGTGCCAGCTCACTCAACTCCGGACAGGGTAGAGAGACCCAGTACTTC. This chain uses TRBV18 with TRBJ2-5; 8 bases agree with TRBD1. CDR1 and CDR2 (germline): KGHSH, LQKENI. The CDR3 is made up of 16 amino acids. V shed 4 bases, J shed 4 bases, and the junction held 11 bases outside the gene matches.

This sequence joins TRBV2 and TRBJ1-4, with 7 bases aligning to TRBD1. Germline assignment: CDR1 SNHLY and CDR2 FYNNEI. The CDR3 length is 14 residues. After removal of 9 bases from V and 8 bases from J, the junction contained 12 bases not matched to a gene. The CDR3 spells CASEGTAFQEKLFF. CDR3 DNA: TGTGCCAGTGAGGGGACAGCTTTTCAAGAAAAACTGTTTTTT.

This clonotype turned up a few times. The chain combines TRBV3-1 with TRBJ2-1; D gene ambiguous. Germline V gene lookup returns CDR1 LGHDT and CDR2 YNNKEL (reference sequence). The CDR3 has 17 residues. The V end was cut by 6 bases, the J end by 0 bases, with 18 bases between. The CDR3 coding sequence is TGTGCCAGCAGTCACGAAGGACGGGCGAGCTCCTACAATGAGCAGTTCTTC. Its translation: CASSHEGRASSYNEQFF.